The clone carrying this TCR beta chain was seen only once. The antigen remains unidentified. This CDR3 spans 13 amino acids. In germline, CDR1 is ENHRY, CDR2 SYGVKD. With 4 bases removed from V and 6 bases from J, the gap between germline ends came to 12 bases. This specimen belongs to a study of cytomegalovirus exposure and HLA in healthy donors. Broader study findings: Near-uniform donor sequencing depth was presumed by presence/absence analyses. TCR beta sequences reportedly predicted most subjects' HLA-A and HLA-B alleles accurately. The productive fraction for most TCR beta V segments was about 87% or about 30% in an earlier analysis. In a later analysis, V- and J-gene trimming of beta chains associated with a DCLRE1C missense variant, replicated independently.

Primers: 60 Vbeta forward and 13 Jbeta reverse. Clones were sequenced by immunoSEQ multiplex PCR, and TCRdb holds only the in-frame ones, with some missing. The repertoire holds tens of thousands of clones, with around 70% as singletons. V usage is TRBV10-3 and J usage is TRBJ1-1; a weak D match, TRBD1 (5 bases). The TCR was taken from a human donor in good health. The sequencing sample was made of PBMCs. CDR3 in DNA: TGTGCCATCAGTGGGCAGGCGGGGGCTGAAGCTTTCTTT. Its translation is CAISGQAGAEAFF.